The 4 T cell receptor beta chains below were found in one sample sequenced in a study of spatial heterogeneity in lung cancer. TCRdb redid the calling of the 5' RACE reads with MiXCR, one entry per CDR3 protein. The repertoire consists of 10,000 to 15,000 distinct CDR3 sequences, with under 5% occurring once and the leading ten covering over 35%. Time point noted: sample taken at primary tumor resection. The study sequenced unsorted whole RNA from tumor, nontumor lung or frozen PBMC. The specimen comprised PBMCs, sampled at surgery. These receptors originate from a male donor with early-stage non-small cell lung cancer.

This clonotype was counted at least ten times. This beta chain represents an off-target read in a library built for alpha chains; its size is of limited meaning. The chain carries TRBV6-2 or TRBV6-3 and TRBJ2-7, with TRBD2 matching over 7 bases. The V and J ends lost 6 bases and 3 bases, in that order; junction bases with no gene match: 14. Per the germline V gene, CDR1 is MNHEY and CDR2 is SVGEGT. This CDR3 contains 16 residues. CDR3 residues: CASSTPPSGLFYEQYF. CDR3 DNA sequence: TGTGCCAGCAGCACCCCCCCTAGCGGCCTATTCTACGAGCAGTACTTC.

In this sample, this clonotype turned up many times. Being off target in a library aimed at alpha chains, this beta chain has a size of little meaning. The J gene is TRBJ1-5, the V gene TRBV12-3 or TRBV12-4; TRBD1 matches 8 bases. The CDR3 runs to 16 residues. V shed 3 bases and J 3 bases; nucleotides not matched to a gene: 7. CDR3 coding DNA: TGTGCCAGCAGTTTGTCCGGGACAGGTTACAATCAGCCCCAGCATTTT. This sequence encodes CASSLSGTGYNQPQHF.

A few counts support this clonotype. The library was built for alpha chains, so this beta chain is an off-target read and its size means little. CDR3 in DNA: TGTGCCAGCAGCTTGGAAGGGAGCCCGCAGTATTTT. This gives the protein CASSLEGSPQYF. This chain connects TRBV5-4 to TRBJ2-3, with D perhaps TRBD2 (5 bases). CDR3 length: 12 amino acids. Deletions cut 0 bases from V and 10 bases from J, with 9 bases between. The germline V gene has CDR1 SGHNT and CDR2 YYREEE (reference sequence).

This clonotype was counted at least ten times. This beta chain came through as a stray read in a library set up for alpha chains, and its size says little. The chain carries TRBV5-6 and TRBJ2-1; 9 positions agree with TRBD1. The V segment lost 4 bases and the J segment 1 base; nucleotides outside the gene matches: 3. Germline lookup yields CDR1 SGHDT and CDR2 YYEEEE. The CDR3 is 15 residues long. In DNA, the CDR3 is TGTGCCAGCAGCCCTGGGACAGGGTCCTACAATGAGCAGTTCTTC. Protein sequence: CASSPGTGSYNEQFF.